This entry lists 32 T cell receptor beta chains sequenced from one sample in a study of human T cells and chemical hapten exposure. TCRdb called the RACE reads again in MiXCR, with one record for every CDR3 protein. In the table there are some 64,000 distinct CDR3 sequences, approximately 10% of which are singletons. Time point defined: patch test 3, about 24 weeks after DPC sensitization. The treatment here: therapeutic diphenylcyclopropenone sensitization with weekly scalp DPC. The sequences come from whole blood, collected in connection with sensitization to the hapten diphenylcyclopropenone (DPC). The receptors stem from a woman aged 25 to 39 with alopecia areata. Some clones in this sample may be carry-over from other donors' samples.

This clonotype occurred many times. V is TRBV14 and J is TRBJ2-1, with 10 positions matching TRBD2. This CDR3 contains 21 residues. Germline-derived CDR1 and CDR2 are SGHDN and FVKESK. Unmatched junction bases numbered 19, after V lost 1 base and J lost 4 bases. The CDR3, as DNA: TGTGCCAGCAGCCAAGTAGACAGGGGAGGAGCGGGAGGGCCATGGTACAATGAGCAGTTCTTC. This translates into CASSQVDRGGAGGPWYNEQFF. The whole variable domain, remainder taken from reference TRBV14 and TRBJ2-1, is EAGVTQFPSHSVIEKGQTVTLRCDPISGHDNLYWYRRVMGKEIKFLLHFVKESKQDESGMPNNRFLAERTGGTYSTLKVQPAELEDSGVYFCASSQVDRGGAGGPWYNEQFFGPGTRLTVL.

This clonotype appeared many times. The chain links TRBV19 to TRBJ1-2; D is undetermined. This CDR3 has 13 amino acids. The ends were cut back, 10 bases at V and 7 bases at J, with 19 bases in the middle. The germline V gene encodes CDR1 LNHDA and CDR2 SQIVND (reference sequence). The CDR3 DNA is TGTGCCACCGGCGTTGAGGCTTCTGGTGGCTACACCTTC. It encodes CATGVEASGGYTF.

This clonotype was detected only a few times. This chain links TRBV18 with TRBJ2-2; D might be TRBD1 (6 bases). V was cut by 8 bases and J by 2 bases, with 12 bases left in between. The CDR3 totals 14 residues. Germline CDR1 is KGHSH and CDR2 is LQKENI. CDR3 DNA: TGTGCCAGCCTAAGGGACACAAACACCGGGGAGCTGTTTTTT. It specifies CASLRDTNTGELFF.

This clonotype was seen many times. V and J are TRBV24-1 and TRBJ2-5, with D possibly matching TRBD2 (6 bases). CDR1 is KGHDR, CDR2 SFDVKD, per germline. V lost 3 bases and J 3 bases, leaving 19 bases between the germline ends. The CDR3 length is 17 residues. CDR3: CATSDPGTGVSKETQYF. In nucleotides, the CDR3 is TGTGCCACCAGTGATCCGGGCACGGGGGTCTCCAAAGAGACCCAGTACTTC.

This clonotype was picked up a small number of times. This chain links TRBV7-9 with TRBJ1-1, with D unresolved. The CDR3 totals 14 residues. Trimming removed 7 bases at V and 11 bases at J, with 23 bases between. Germline V gives CDR1 SEHNR, CDR2 FQNEAQ (reference sequence). The CDR3 loop is CASTLRELRGDAFF. CDR3 DNA: TGTGCCAGCACCCTACGGGAGCTTCGGGGTGATGCTTTCTTT.

In its sample, this clonotype was seen many times. The chain couples TRBV29-1 to TRBJ2-1; 10 bases map to TRBD2. Germline V lookup: CDR1 SQVTM, CDR2 ANQGSEA. The CDR3 totals 16 residues. The ends lost 4 bases at V and 4 bases at J; junction bases unmatched: 10. Written as DNA, the CDR3 is TGCAGCGTTGTCGTAGCCGGGACTAGCGTTTACAATGAGCAGTTCTTC. Translating gives CSVVVAGTSVYNEQFF.

J is TRBJ2-7 and V is TRBV28; 9 bases are shared with TRBD1. Germline V gene data show CDR1 as MDHEN and CDR2 as SYDVKM. The CDR3 sequence is 15 residues long. J lost 2 bases, V lost 9 bases, and 11 bases had no gene match. Written as DNA, the CDR3 is TGTGCCAGGAGAGACCCCCGGGACAGGGCCTACGAGCAGTACTTC. This translates into CARRDPRDRAYEQYF. The complete variable domain, with remaining parts taken from reference TRBV28 and TRBJ2-7, reads DVKVTQSSRYLVKRTGEKVFLECVQDMDHENMFWYRQDPGLGLRLIYFSYDVKMKEKGDIPEGYSVSREKKERFSLILESASTNQTSMYLCARRDPRDRAYEQYFGPGTRLTVT.

The chain uses TRBV25-1 and TRBJ2-5; 16 nucleotides align to TRBD2. The V segment lost 4 bases and the J segment 0 bases; nucleotides outside the gene matches: 14. This CDR3 contains 21 residues. Germline V CDR1 and CDR2: MGHDK, SYGVNS. CDR3 residues: CASSAEPGLAGGLGYQETQYF. The CDR3, as DNA: TGTGCCAGCAGTGCAGAGCCGGGACTAGCGGGAGGGCTAGGGTACCAAGAGACCCAGTACTTC.

The chain uses TRBV28 and TRBJ2-3; unclear D gene. There are 12 residues in the CDR3. CDR1 and CDR2 (germline): MDHEN, SYDVKM. The V and J ends lost 7 bases and 2 bases respectively, with 7 bases between them. CDR3 in amino acids: CASTQDTDTQYF. The CDR3 nucleotides read TGTGCCAGCACCCAAGACACAGATACGCAGTATTTT.

This clonotype is a singleton in its sample. Its ends do not fully match the called genes, so a read error is possible. The chain couples TRBV4-2 to TRBJ2-3; no clear D. CDR3 length: 16 amino acids. Looked up from germline, CDR1 is LGHNA and CDR2 is YNFKEQ. The CDR3 spells CACSQGTRTGSDTQYF. DNA for the CDR3: TGTGCCTGCAGCCAAGGCACCCGAACGGGTTCAGATACGCAGTATTTT.

This clonotype was found a few times. The rearrangement links TRBV21-1 to TRBJ1-2; the table's D call, TRBD1, has no DNA check behind it. TRBV21-1 is recorded as a pseudogene. This CDR3 comprises 13 residues. As DNA, the CDR3 is TGTGCCAGCAGCCGAAGGACAGCTACCGGCTACACCTTC. This sequence encodes CASSRRTATGYTF.

This clonotype was seen repeatedly, ten times or more. This rearrangement joins TRBV7-6 to TRBJ2-5, with D possibly TRBD1 on 6 matching bases. Trimming left V 2 bases short and J 2 bases short, with 12 bases between. There are 15 residues in the CDR3. CDR1 and CDR2 (germline): SGHVS, FNYEAQ. The CDR3 nucleotides read TGTGCCAGCAGCTTATTCCAGGGGCAACAAGAGACCCAGTACTTC. This encodes CASSLFQGQQETQYF. The full variable domain, completed using reference TRBV7-6 and TRBJ2-5, is GAGVSQSPRYKVTKRGQDVALRCDPISGHVSLYWYRQALGQGPEFLTYFNYEAQQDKSGLPNDRFSAERPEGSISTLTIQRTEQRDSAMYRCASSLFQGQQETQYFGPGTRLLVL.

This clonotype occurred a few times. V usage is TRBV2 and J usage is TRBJ1-4; TRBD1 matches at 7 bases. V shed 11 bases and J 6 bases; nucleotides not matched to a gene: 9. The CDR3 has 13 amino acids. Germline-derived CDR1 and CDR2 are SNHLY and FYNNEI. The CDR3 DNA sequence: TGTGCCTGCCGACAGGGAACATATGAAAAACTGTTTTTT. It yields the protein CACRQGTYEKLFF.

The chain recombines TRBV28 with TRBJ2-1; D uncertain. This CDR3 has 10 residues. V was trimmed by 3 bases and J by 9 bases, leaving 3 bases between them. Germline values: CDR1 MDHEN, CDR2 SYDVKM. This CDR3 reads CASSFGEQFF. CDR3 DNA sequence: TGTGCCAGCAGTTTCGGTGAGCAGTTCTTC.

The table lists this clonotype with many counts. V and J are TRBV18 and TRBJ1-1; a weak D match, TRBD1 (6 bases). Germline V gene lookup returns CDR1 KGHSH and CDR2 LQKENI. V shed 4 bases and J shed 0 bases, with 12 bases lying between them. There are 15 residues in the CDR3. Written as DNA, the CDR3 is TGTGCCAGCTCACTTAACGGACAGCTGAACACTGAAGCTTTCTTT. Its protein product is CASSLNGQLNTEAFF.

For this clonotype: A much larger clone lies one base from this, so it may be a read error. In this CDR3 the conserved last residue, phenylalanine or tryptophan, is missing, so a read error is likely. The rearrangement links TRBV19 to TRBJ2-3; no clear D gene. With 6 bases removed from V and 1 base from J, the gap between germline ends came to 8 bases. This CDR3 comprises 13 residues. Germline V gives CDR1 LNHDA, CDR2 SQIVND (reference sequence). The DNA for the CDR3 is TGTGCCAGTAGGGAGCTTGGCACAGATACGCAGTATTTA. Protein sequence: CASRELGTDTQYL.

This clonotype was seen more than once but under ten times. J is TRBJ1-5 and V is TRBV7-2, with no clear D. The CDR3 sequence is 13 residues long. Germline CDR1 is SGHTA and CDR2 is FQGNSA. Trimming shortened V by 5 bases and J by 5 bases, and 10 bases separated the two germline ends. CDR3 residues: CASSPVLDQPQHF. Written as DNA, the CDR3 is TGTGCCAGCAGCCCCGTGCTAGATCAGCCCCAGCATTTT.

This clonotype was counted a few times. This rearrangement joins TRBV5-1 to TRBJ2-5; a weak D match, TRBD1 (5 bases). The CDR3 runs to 15 residues. The V gene's germline CDR1 is SGHRS and CDR2 YFSETQ. The V and J ends lost 4 bases and 2 bases respectively, with 15 bases between them. CDR3 loop: CASSRTRAPQETQYF. The CDR3 nucleotides read TGCGCCAGCAGCCGCACCAGGGCACCACAAGAGACCCAGTACTTC.

This chain links TRBV9 with TRBJ2-3; possible D gene TRBD2, 5 bases. Germline-derived CDR1 and CDR2 are SGDLS and YYNGEE. Deletions cut 3 bases from V and 2 bases from J, with 19 bases between. This CDR3 contains 17 residues. Written as DNA, the CDR3 is TGTGCCAGCAGCGCCCCCCAATCCGGGGAGTTCACAGATACGCAGTATTTT. Residues: CASSAPQSGEFTDTQYF. Full variable domain (outside the CDR3, taken from reference TRBV9 and TRBJ2-3): DSGVTQTPKHLITATGQRVTLRCSPRSGDLSVYWYQQSLDQGLQFLIQYYNGEERAKGNILERFSAQQFPDLHSELNLSSLELGDSALYFCASSAPQSGEFTDTQYFGPGTRLTVL.

CDR3 bases: TGTGCCAGCAGTTTGAGACAGACTAATGAAAAACTGTTTTTT. Protein product: CASSLRQTNEKLFF. The rearrangement uses TRBV6-2 or TRBV6-3 and TRBJ1-4; D might be TRBD1 (5 bases). The V gene's germline CDR1 is MNHEY and CDR2 SVGEGT. CDR3 size: 14 residues. V shed 4 bases and J shed 2 bases, with 8 bases lying between them.

The chain employs TRBV7-9 and TRBJ2-1; D is perhaps TRBD1 (6 bases). The CDR3 loop spans 17 amino acids. Trimming removed 4 bases from V and 6 bases from J, with 22 bases in between. The germline V gene encodes CDR1 SEHNR and CDR2 FQNEAQ (reference sequence). Here the CDR3 DNA reads TGTGCCAGCAGCTATCAGTCGGGTCCCCACAGGGTCAATGAGCAGTTCTTC. It yields the protein CASSYQSGPHRVNEQFF.

This clonotype was observed a few times. The chain recombines TRBV30 with TRBJ1-2; D might be TRBD1 (6 bases). V lost 4 bases and J lost 5, with 8 bases in between. The CDR3 spans 11 residues. Per germline, CDR1 GTSNPN and CDR2 SVGIG (reference sequence). For the CDR3, the DNA is TGTGCCTGGATGGACAGTTATGGCTACACCTTC. The encoded protein is CAWMDSYGYTF.

The genes are TRBV14 and TRBJ2-7, with 7 positions matching TRBD1. Per germline, CDR1 SGHDN and CDR2 FVKESK. The CDR3 runs to 20 residues. Germline trimming cut 0 bases from V and 5 bases from J; bases unmatched to any gene: 22. Here the CDR3 reads CASSQDSPPDRVLNLHEQYF. The CDR3 region has the DNA TGTGCCAGCAGCCAAGATTCTCCCCCTGACAGGGTACTGAATCTCCACGAGCAGTACTTC.

This clonotype occurred many times. The V and J genes are TRBV13 and TRBJ2-1; TRBD2 is a possible D gene (5 bases). Germline assignment: CDR1 PRHDT and CDR2 FYEKMQ (reference sequence). The length of the CDR3 is 14 residues. Trimming took off 0 bases at V and 3 bases at J, with 6 bases between the two ends. The CDR3 is CASSLGRDYNEQFF. The CDR3 DNA reads TGTGCCAGCAGCTTAGGCCGGGACTACAATGAGCAGTTCTTC.

The chain carries TRBV29-1 and TRBJ1-1; D not resolved. The CDR3 totals 12 residues. Between the trimmed V and J ends, which lost 7 bases and 4 bases, there was a span of 13 bases. Germline V lookup: CDR1 SQVTM, CDR2 ANQGSEA. CDR3 bases: TGCAGCGCTGGAGATGTAGGCACTGAAGCTTTCTTT. Protein sequence: CSAGDVGTEAFF.

This clonotype was picked up many times. This chain links TRBV4-1 with TRBJ2-7; the match to TRBD1 covers 7 bases. Germline V lookup: CDR1 MGHRA, CDR2 YSYEKL. The CDR3 is made up of 13 amino acids. Germline trimming cut 6 bases from V and 1 base from J; bases unmatched to any gene: 3. Here the CDR3 reads CASSSGQSYEQYF. DNA of the CDR3: TGCGCCAGCAGTTCGGGACAGTCCTACGAGCAGTACTTC.

This chain joins TRBV12-3 or TRBV12-4 and TRBJ2-3; 9 nucleotides agree with TRBD2. The junction had 4 bases not matched to a gene; V was cut back by 3 bases and J by 3 bases. The CDR3 contains 15 residues. CDR3 DNA sequence: TGTGCCAGCAGTTTTGTGGCGGGGGGGACAGATACGCAGTATTTT. It codes for CASSFVAGGTDTQYF.

This clonotype was counted ten times or more. The chain couples TRBV7-2 to TRBJ2-7; 10 nucleotides align to TRBD2. The CDR3 has 15 amino acids. Germline V gives CDR1 SGHTA, CDR2 FQGNSA. Trimming cost V 5 bases and J 5 bases; bases outside gene matches: 9. CDR3 sequence reads: CASSPSGLAVHEQYF. CDR3 nucleotide sequence: TGTGCCAGCAGCCCTTCTGGACTAGCGGTCCACGAGCAGTACTTC.

This clonotype was counted between two and nine times. The rearrangement uses TRBV7-8 and TRBJ1-2, with 9 bases aligning to TRBD1. The ends lost 10 bases at V and 2 bases at J; junction bases unmatched: 8. The CDR3 runs to 14 residues. The germline V gene has CDR1 SGHVS and CDR2 FQNEAQ. CDR3 sequence: CATRQGGINYGYTF. Written as DNA, the CDR3 is TGTGCCACCAGACAGGGGGGGATCAACTATGGCTACACCTTC.

Many counts were recorded for this clonotype. The chain joins TRBV7-6 to TRBJ2-2; 8 positions agree with TRBD2. The CDR3 loop spans 17 amino acids. Germline CDR1 SGHVS, CDR2 FNYEAQ. V was clipped by 0 bases and J by 6 bases; unmatched bases: 9. CDR3 nucleotide sequence: TGTGCCAGCAGCTTAGCGCGGGCTAGCGGGTTACCCGGGGAGCTGTTTTTT. Translating gives CASSLARASGLPGELFF. The full variable domain, in which reference TRBV7-6 and TRBJ2-2 provide the parts outside the CDR3, is GAGVSQSPRYKVTKRGQDVALRCDPISGHVSLYWYRQALGQGPEFLTYFNYEAQQDKSGLPNDRFSAERPEGSISTLTIQRTEQRDSAMYRCASSLARASGLPGELFFGEGSRLTVL.

The genes are TRBV29-1 and TRBJ2-2; D remains ambiguous. The CDR3 is made up of 14 amino acids. V was cut by 6 bases and J by 5 bases, with 16 bases left in between. Germline V CDR1 and CDR2: SQVTM, ANQGSEA. The chain's CDR3 is CSVLDPLGTGELFF. The DNA of the CDR3 is TGCAGCGTCCTCGACCCTCTTGGGACCGGGGAGCTGTTTTTT.

This chain joins TRBV7-9 and TRBJ2-2; D may be TRBD1 (6 bases). This CDR3 contains 15 residues. Trimming cost V 7 bases and J 2 bases, with 14 bases left between them. Looked up from germline, CDR1 is SEHNR and CDR2 is FQNEAQ (reference sequence). In nucleotides, the CDR3 is TGTGCCAGCAACCGGCTCGGGACAAACACCGGGGAGCTGTTTTTT. Its translation: CASNRLGTNTGELFF.